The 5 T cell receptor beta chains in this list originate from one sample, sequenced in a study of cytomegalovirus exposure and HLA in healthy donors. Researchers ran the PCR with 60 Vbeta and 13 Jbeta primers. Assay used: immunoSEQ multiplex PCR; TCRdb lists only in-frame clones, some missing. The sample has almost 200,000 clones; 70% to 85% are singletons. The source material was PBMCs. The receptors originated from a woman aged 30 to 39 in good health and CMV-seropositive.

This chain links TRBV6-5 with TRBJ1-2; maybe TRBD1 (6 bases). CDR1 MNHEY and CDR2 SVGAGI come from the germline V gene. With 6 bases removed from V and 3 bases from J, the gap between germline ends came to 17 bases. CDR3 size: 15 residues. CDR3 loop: CASRAMAGEYYGYTF. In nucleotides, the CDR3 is TGTGCCAGCAGAGCAATGGCAGGGGAATACTATGGCTACACCTTC.

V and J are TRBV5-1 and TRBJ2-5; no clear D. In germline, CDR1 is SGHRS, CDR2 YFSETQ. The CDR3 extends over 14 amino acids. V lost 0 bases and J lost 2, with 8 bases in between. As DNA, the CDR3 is TGCGCCAGCAGCTTGGCCTCAGGTCAAGAGACCCAGTACTTC. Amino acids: CASSLASGQETQYF.

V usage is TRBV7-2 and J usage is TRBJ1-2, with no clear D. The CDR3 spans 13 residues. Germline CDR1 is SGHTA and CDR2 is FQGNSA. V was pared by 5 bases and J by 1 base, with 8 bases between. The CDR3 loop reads CASSGTVNYGYTF. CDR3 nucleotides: TGTGCCAGCAGCGGTACAGTTAACTATGGCTACACCTTC.

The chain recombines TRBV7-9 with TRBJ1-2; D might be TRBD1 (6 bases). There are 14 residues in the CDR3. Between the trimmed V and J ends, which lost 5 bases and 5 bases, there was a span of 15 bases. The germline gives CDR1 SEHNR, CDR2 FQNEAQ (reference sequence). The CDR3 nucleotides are TGTGCCAGCAGCACTTACACAGGGCAGTATGGCTACACCTTC. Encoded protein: CASSTYTGQYGYTF.

The CDR3 DNA follows: TGTGCCAGCAGTGGGAACAGGGTGGGCAATCAGCCCCAGCATTTT. As protein: CASSGNRVGNQPQHF. This sequence joins TRBV2 and TRBJ1-5; perhaps TRBD1 as D (6 bases). Germline CDR1 reads SNHLY; CDR2 reads FYNNEI. V dropped 4 bases and J dropped 2 bases, with 12 bases sitting between them. The CDR3 contains 15 residues.